The following is a T cell receptor beta chain sequence with its context. Its antigen is still unknown. Per-nucleotide qualities are absent, and no much larger clonotype sits a single base away. Stable Graves' hyperthyroidism was defined as no progression to ophthalmopathy during 18 months of follow-up. The hyperthyroidism patients were between 18 and 65 years old and newly diagnosed, with a disease duration of less than 2 months. Any patient with an uncontrolled infection, another autoimmune disease, pregnancy or lactation was excluded. Diagnoses were established on the basis of clinical symptoms, serum thyroxine and TRAb, thyroid ultrasound, and orbital computed tomography. PBMCs were separated from 7.5 to 10 ml of fresh peripheral blood using Ficoll-Paque density gradient centrifugation. Total RNA was extracted using Trizol reagent, and RNA quality was assessed on an Agilent 2100 Bioanalyzer. The data stem from a study of T cells in Graves' hyperthyroidism and ophthalmopathy (dated by TCRdb to between 2017 and 2020). Turning to the overall study: Peripheral blood was sampled at the time of initial diagnosis, prior to any treatment. To identify distinguishing TCR V-J signatures, a discovery cohort of some 100 patients was used, comprising fewer than 45 with Graves' ophthalmopathy and 57 with stable Graves' hyperthyroidism. Prospective prediction of ophthalmopathy was tested in an independent validation cohort consisting of some 18 hyperthyroidism patients and about 17 patients who later progressed to ophthalmopathy. The 95 to 100 discovery patients were randomly divided into training and test sets at a 7:3 ratio. In addition, the study compared T-cell repertoires in thyroid tissue and in blood from 6 or 7 Graves' hyperthyroidism patients. Following sampling, methimazole starting at 30 mg daily was given to hyperthyroidism patients, and high-dose intravenous methylprednisolone was given to ophthalmopathy patients. The paper reports TCR Vbeta CDR3 sequencing of approximately 140 peripheral blood samples: some 41 ophthalmopathy, about 75 hyperthyroidism and approximately 17 progressor patients. General findings and caveats noted by the study authors: In cross-validation, a model built on a 13 V-J signature told ophthalmopathy apart from stable hyperthyroidism with 87.88% sensitivity and approximately 84% specificity, and in testing the same model reached 80%/75%. Sample size was not statistically predetermined, and investigators were not blinded to group allocation. In validation, the model predicted progression to ophthalmopathy with approximately 71% sensitivity and 72% to 85% specificity, a median of about 6 months before onset. Most expanded thyroid clonotypes (frequency above 0.001) were also detected in blood, a finding suggesting that blood repertoires may reflect thyroid immune responses.

Amplification of TCR beta CDR3 regions was carried out from RNA transcripts. A first-round RT-PCR of the TCR CDR3 used the HTBI primer set with the Qiagen OneStep RT-PCR kit. Libraries were constructed in a second round of multiplex PCR, after which size selection and purification were carried out. The libraries were sequenced on an Illumina HiSeq2000 using paired-end 100 bp reads. The authors' analysis ran thus. SOAPnuke was used to process the raw data, removing reads that contained adapters or uncalled bases, had a mean Phred below 15, or lacked an exact match to the constant primer or identifier. High-quality paired reads were merged using COPE v1.2.5, and each unique nucleotide sequence was defined as a clonotype. MiTCR v1.1 was used to align the clonotypes against IMGT TRBV, TRBD and TRBJ reference segments. Analysis was restricted to V-J combinations with a frequency above 0.0001, which covered 99% to 99.2% of repertoires. A TCS score was defined as the ratio between F50 (clonal expansion) and ExV (chaos), using BLOSUM62-based TCRdist between CDR3 peptides within each V-J. Welch's t-statistics and random forest reduced fewer than 600 V-J features to roughly 13, which were used in a naive Bayes classifier (R e1071). The similarity between thyroid and blood repertoires was quantified using the Morisita-Horn index. Through fastp at Q25 and MiXCR, TCRdb rebuilt clones from the public reads, retaining in-frame beta chains. All rows with the same CDR3 protein become a single entry with the most common DNA and genes. TCRdb's processing, not the study's, gives the V and J calls here. The sample records hundreds of thousands of distinct CDR3 sequences, about 38% of which are singletons. Together, the top ten hold 8.9% of the sample.

The CDR3 measures 14 amino acids from cysteine to phenylalanine. Only the CDR3 DNA stays, 42 bases, in frame from base 1. CDR1 and CDR2, looked up from the germline V gene, are SGDLS and YYNGEE. Trimming removed 4 bases from V and 6 bases from J, leaving 14 bases between the germline ends. Source material: blood. The clonotype was recovered from a man aged 18 to 35 with Graves' hyperthyroidism. Recombination connected TRBV9 to TRBJ1-3; a weak D assignment points to TRBD1 (5 bases agree). The nucleotide sequence reads as follows: TGTGCCAGCAGCCGGCCCGGGGCGGAAAACACCATATATTTT. It translates to CASSRPGAENTIYF.